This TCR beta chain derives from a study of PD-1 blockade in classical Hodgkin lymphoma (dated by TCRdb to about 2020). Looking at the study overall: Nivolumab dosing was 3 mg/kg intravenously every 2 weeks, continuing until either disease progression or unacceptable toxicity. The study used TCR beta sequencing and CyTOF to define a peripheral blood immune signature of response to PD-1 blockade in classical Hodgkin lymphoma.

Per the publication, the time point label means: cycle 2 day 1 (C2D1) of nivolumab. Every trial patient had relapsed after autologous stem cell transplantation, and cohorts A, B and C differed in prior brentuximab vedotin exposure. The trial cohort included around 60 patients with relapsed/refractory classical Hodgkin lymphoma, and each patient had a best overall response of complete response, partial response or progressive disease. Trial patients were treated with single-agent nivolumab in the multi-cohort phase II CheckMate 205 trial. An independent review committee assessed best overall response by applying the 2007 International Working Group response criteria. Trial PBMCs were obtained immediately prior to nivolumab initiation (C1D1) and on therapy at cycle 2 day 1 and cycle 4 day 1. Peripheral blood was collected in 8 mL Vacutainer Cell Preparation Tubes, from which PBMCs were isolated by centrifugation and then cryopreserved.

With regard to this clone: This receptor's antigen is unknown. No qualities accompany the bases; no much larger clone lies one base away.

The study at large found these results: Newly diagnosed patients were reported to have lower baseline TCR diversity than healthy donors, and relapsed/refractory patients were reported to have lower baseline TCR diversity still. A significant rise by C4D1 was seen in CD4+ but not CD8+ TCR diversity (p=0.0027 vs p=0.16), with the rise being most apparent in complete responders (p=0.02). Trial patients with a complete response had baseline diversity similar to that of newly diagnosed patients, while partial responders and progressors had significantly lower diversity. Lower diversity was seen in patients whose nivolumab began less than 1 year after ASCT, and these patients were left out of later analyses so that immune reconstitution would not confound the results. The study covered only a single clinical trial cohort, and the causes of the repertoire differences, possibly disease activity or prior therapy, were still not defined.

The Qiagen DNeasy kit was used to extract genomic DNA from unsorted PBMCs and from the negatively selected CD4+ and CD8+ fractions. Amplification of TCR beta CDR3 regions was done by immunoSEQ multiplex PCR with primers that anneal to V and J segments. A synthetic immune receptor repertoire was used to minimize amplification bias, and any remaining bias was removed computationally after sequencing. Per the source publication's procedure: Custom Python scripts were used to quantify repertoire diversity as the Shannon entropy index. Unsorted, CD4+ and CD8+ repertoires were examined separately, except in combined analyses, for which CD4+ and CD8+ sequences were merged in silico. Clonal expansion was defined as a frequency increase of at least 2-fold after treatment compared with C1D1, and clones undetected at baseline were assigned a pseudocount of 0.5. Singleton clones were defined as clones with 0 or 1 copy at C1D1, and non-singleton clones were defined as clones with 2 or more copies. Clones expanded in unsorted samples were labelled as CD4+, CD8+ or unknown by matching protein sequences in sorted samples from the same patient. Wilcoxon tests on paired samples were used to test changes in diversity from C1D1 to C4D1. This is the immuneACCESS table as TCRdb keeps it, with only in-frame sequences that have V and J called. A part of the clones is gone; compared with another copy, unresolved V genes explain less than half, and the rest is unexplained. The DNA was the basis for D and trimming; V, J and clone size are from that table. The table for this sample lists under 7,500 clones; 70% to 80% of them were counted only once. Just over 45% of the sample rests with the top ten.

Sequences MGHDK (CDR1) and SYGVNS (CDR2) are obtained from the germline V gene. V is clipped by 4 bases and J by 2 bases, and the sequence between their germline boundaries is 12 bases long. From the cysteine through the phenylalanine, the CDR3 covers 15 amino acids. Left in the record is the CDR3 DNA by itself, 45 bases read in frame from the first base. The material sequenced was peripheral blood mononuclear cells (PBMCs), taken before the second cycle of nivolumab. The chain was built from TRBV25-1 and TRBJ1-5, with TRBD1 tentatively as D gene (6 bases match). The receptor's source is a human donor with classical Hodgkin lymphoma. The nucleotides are TGTGCCAGCAGTGGGAGCAGGGGAGGCAATCAGCCCCAGCATTTT. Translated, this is CASSGSRGGNQPQHF.